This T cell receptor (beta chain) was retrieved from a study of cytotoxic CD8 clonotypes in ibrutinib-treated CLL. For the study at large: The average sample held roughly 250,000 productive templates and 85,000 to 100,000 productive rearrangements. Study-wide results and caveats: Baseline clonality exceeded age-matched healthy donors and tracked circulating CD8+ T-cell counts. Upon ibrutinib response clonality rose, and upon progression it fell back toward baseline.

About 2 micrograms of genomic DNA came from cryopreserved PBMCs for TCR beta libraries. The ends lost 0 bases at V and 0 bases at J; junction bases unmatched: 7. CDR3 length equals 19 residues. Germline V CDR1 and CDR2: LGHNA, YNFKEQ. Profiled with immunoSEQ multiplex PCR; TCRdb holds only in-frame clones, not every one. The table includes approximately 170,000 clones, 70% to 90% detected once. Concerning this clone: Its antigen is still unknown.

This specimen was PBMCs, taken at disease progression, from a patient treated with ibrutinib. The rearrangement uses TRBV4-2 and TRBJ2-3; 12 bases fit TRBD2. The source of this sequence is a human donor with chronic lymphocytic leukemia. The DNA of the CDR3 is TGTGCCAGCAGCCAAGAGAGGACTAGCGGGACTAGAAGCACAGATACGCAGTATTTT. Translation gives CASSQERTSGTRSTDTQYF.